The TCR beta chain described here comes from a study of cytomegalovirus exposure and HLA in healthy donors. Study in general: An analysis done earlier identified about 100 million unique TCR beta sequences from about 180 million T cells.

With regard to this clone: Antigen specificity is unknown.

In the PCR, 60 Vbeta and 13 Jbeta primers were used. The protocol was immunoSEQ multiplex PCR, while the TCRdb copy is restricted to in-frame clones and leaves out a portion. The table records around 84,000 clones, around 77% of them present only once. Study-level results: Many donors carried some public TCRs, although rarity characterized most TCR sequences. A highly shared variant cluster was judged a likely technical artifact.

Sequenced sample: PBMCs. This TCR was recovered from a man aged 50-59 years in good health and CMV-seronegative.

The CDR3 sequence is CASSPFSTGNTDTQYF. CDR3 in DNA: TGTGCCAGCTCACCCTTTTCTACCGGGAACACAGATACGCAGTATTTT. V and J are TRBV18 and TRBJ2-3; tentative D call: TRBD2 (5 bases). Looked up from germline, CDR1 is KGHSH and CDR2 is LQKENI. The V end was cut by 3 bases, the J end by 2 bases, with 15 bases between. CDR3 size: 16 residues.